Reported below is one TCR beta chain. Its antigen is still unknown. This sample is part of a study of PD-1 blockade in classical Hodgkin lymphoma. Germline V gene sequence: CDR1 SNHLY, CDR2 FYNNEI. V was pared by 2 bases and J by 5 bases, with 10 bases of the junction left unmatched. The CDR3 is 17 residues long. Each patient relapsed following autologous stem cell transplantation, and prior brentuximab vedotin exposure differed. Complete response, partial response or progressive disease was recorded as best response. Study results and caveats: Excluded were patients who started nivolumab under 1 year after ASCT, a group that had lower diversity. Reported findings placed baseline TCR diversity lower in newly diagnosed patients (compared with healthy donors). Complete responders showed a baseline diversity that resembled the diversity of newly diagnosed patients.

Only in-frame clones appear in the TCRdb table, and some are missing; sequencing was by immunoSEQ multiplex PCR. Here the sample spans approximately 79,000 clones, roughly 91% being singletons. Material: peripheral blood mononuclear cells (PBMCs), obtained before the second cycle of nivolumab. This TCR was sampled from a human donor with classical Hodgkin lymphoma. The rearrangement joins TRBV2 to TRBJ2-5; 11 nucleotides line up with TRBD2. Written as DNA, the CDR3 is TGTGCCAGCAGTGAAAGGGCTAGCGGGAGGTTTCGTGAGACCCAGTACTTC. Protein product: CASSERASGRFRETQYF.